Listed below are T cell receptor beta chains from one sample, sequenced in a study of blood T cell repertoires in COVID-19. Measured with immunoSEQ multiplex PCR; TCRdb has only the in-frame clones, and not every one. The sample has about 360,000 clones, 75% to 90% seen once; the top ten hold just over 7%. Input material: peripheral blood. The origin of the receptors is a woman in her fifties or sixties with COVID-19, enrolled during active disease. The CDR3 runs from the conserved cysteine through the conserved F or W. A D gene is named only where the DNA matches it firmly. Not every row has a clone size; where given, it reads once, few, many or a size class.

CDR3 | DNA | size | J | V | D | length
CASSPGDRKNIQYF | TGTGCCAGCTCCCCGGGGGACAGAAAAAACATTCAGTACTTC | NA | TRBJ2-4 | TRBV3-1/TRBV3-2 | NA | 14
CASSPQETDEAFF | TGTGCCAGCAGTCCCCAAGAAACAGATGAAGCTTTCTTT | many | TRBJ1-1 | TRBV12-3/TRBV12-4 | NA | 13
CASSSPGQGPHNSPLHF | TGTGCCAGCAGCTCACCGGGACAGGGGCCACATAATTCACCCCTCCACTTT | NA | TRBJ1-6 | TRBV9 | TRBD1 | 17
CASSLDSSEAFF | TGTGCCAGCAGCTTAGACAGTTCAGAAGCTTTCTTT | NA | TRBJ1-1 | TRBV7-8 | NA | 12
CASSTSDREVGEQFF | TGTGCCAGCAGTACCTCGGACAGGGAGGTGGGTGAGCAGTTCTTC | NA | TRBJ2-1 | TRBV28 | TRBD1 | 15
CASSARGSQTSYEQYF | TGTGCCAGCAGCGCGCGGGGATCTCAAACCTCCTACGAGCAGTACTTC | NA | TRBJ2-7 | TRBV11-2 | NA | 16
CASSLEGKYYEQYF | TGCGCCAGCAGCTTGGAGGGGAAATACTACGAGCAGTACTTC | once | TRBJ2-7 | TRBV5-1 | NA | 14
CASSFSGQGSSYEQYF | TGTGCCAGCAGCTTCTCCGGACAGGGTAGCTCCTACGAGCAGTACTTC | few | TRBJ2-7 | TRBV7-3 | TRBD1 | 16
CASSLTSGVTTDTQYF | TGTGCCAGCAGCCTGACTAGCGGGGTTACCACAGATACGCAGTATTTT | NA | TRBJ2-3 | TRBV5-8 | TRBD2 | 16
CASVQGFTEGLYGYTF | TGTGCCAGCGTCCAGGGTTTTACTGAAGGGCTCTATGGCTACACCTTC | NA | TRBJ1-2 | TRBV25-1 | NA | 16
CSASSPDAKEGTEAFF | TGCAGTGCTAGTTCCCCCGACGCGAAGGAGGGAACTGAAGCTTTCTTT | NA | TRBJ1-1 | TRBV20-1 | NA | 16
CASGFAGTGGFSTGELFF | TGTGCTAGTGGTTTTGCCGGGACAGGGGGCTTTAGCACCGGGGAGCTGTTTTTT | NA | TRBJ2-2 | TRBV12-5 | TRBD1 | 18
CASTDGGRNQPQHF | TGCGCCAGCACCGACGGGGGAAGGAATCAGCCCCAGCATTTT | NA | TRBJ1-5 | TRBV10-1 | NA | 14
CASSWAGQETQYF | TGTGCCAGCAGTTGGGCAGGGCAAGAGACCCAGTACTTC | NA | TRBJ2-5 | TRBV6-5 | NA | 13
CASRQGEVGEQYF | TGTGCCAGCAGACAGGGGGAGGTTGGCGAGCAGTACTTC | NA | TRBJ2-7 | TRBV6-5 | TRBD1 | 13
CASSHRGREAGELFF | TGTGCCAGCAGTCACAGGGGGCGAGAGGCCGGGGAGCTGTTTTTT | NA | TRBJ2-2 | TRBV6-6 | TRBD1 | 15
CASSSASGGLYNEQFF | TGTGCCAGCAGTTCAGCTAGCGGGGGCCTATACAATGAGCAGTTCTTC | NA | TRBJ2-1 | TRBV6-6 | TRBD2 | 16
CASSRSGLAGVTDTQYF | TGTGCCAGCAGCCGATCAGGACTAGCGGGGGTCACAGATACGCAGTATTTT | once | TRBJ2-3 | TRBV13 | TRBD2 | 17
CAISESSGGYNEQFF | TGTGCCATCAGTGAGTCGTCGGGGGGGTACAATGAGCAGTTCTTC | NA | TRBJ2-1 | TRBV10-3 | TRBD2 | 15
CASSIRGGRWTEAFF | TGTGCCAGTAGTATACGCGGGGGGCGGTGGACTGAAGCTTTCTTT | NA | TRBJ1-1 | TRBV19 | NA | 15
CSASGGQLITF | TGCAGTGCTAGTGGAGGACAGTTAATTACCTTC | NA | TRBJ1-2 | TRBV20-1 | NA | 11
CASSPLAGASEAFF | TGTGCCAGCAGCCCCCTCGCCGGAGCTTCTGAAGCTTTCTTT | NA | TRBJ1-1 | TRBV3-1/TRBV3-2 | NA | 14
CASSEGQSGGNQPQHF | TGTGCCAGCAGTGAAGGGCAGTCAGGGGGCAATCAGCCCCAGCATTTT | NA | TRBJ1-5 | TRBV6-1 | NA | 16
CASSVLGQFNYGYTF | TGTGCCAGCAGCGTATTAGGACAGTTTAACTATGGCTACACCTTC | NA | TRBJ1-2 | TRBV7-2 | NA | 15
CASSLTTNEKLFF | TGTGCCAGCAGTCTAACAACTAATGAAAAACTGTTTTTT | NA | TRBJ1-4 | TRBV12-3/TRBV12-4 | NA | 13
CSAETWNEQFF | TGCAGTGCGGAGACCTGGAATGAGCAGTTCTTC | NA | TRBJ2-1 | TRBV20-1 | NA | 11
CASSLGVTPYGYTF | TGTGCCAGCAGCTTGGGTGTGACACCCTATGGCTACACCTTC | NA | TRBJ1-2 | TRBV5-6 | NA | 14
CASSPGKRVNTEAFF | TGTGCCAGCAGCCCGGGGAAAAGGGTGAACACTGAAGCTTTCTTT | NA | TRBJ1-1 | TRBV14 | NA | 15
CASSQSGGDKFSGNTIYF | TGCGCCAGCAGTCAATCGGGGGGGGACAAATTTTCGGGAAACACCATATATTTT | NA | TRBJ1-3 | TRBV23-1 | NA | 18
CASSHLVGPEETQYF | TGCGCCAGCAGCCACCTGGTGGGCCCCGAAGAGACCCAGTACTTC | NA | TRBJ2-5 | TRBV5-1 | NA | 15
CAWSDDSNSPLHF | TGTGCCTGGAGTGACGACAGTAATTCACCCCTCCACTTT | few | TRBJ1-6 | TRBV30 | NA | 13
CASSPTGARGEKLFF | TGTGCCAGCAGCCCGACGGGGGCCAGGGGGGAAAAACTGTTTTTT | NA | TRBJ1-4 | TRBV13 | TRBD1 | 15
CASSPLSALGRDSRAYYTQYF | TGTGCCAGTAGTCCCCTCTCTGCCCTTGGGAGGGACTCTAGGGCTTATTATACGCAGTATTTT | NA | TRBJ2-3 | TRBV19 | TRBD2 | 21
CASSVEGAGNEQYF | TGTGCCAGCAGTGTTGAGGGGGCTGGAAACGAGCAGTACTTC | NA | TRBJ2-7 | TRBV2 | TRBD1 | 14
CASSLGEGVMNTEAFF | TGTGCCAGCAGCCTGGGGGAGGGGGTCATGAACACTGAAGCTTTCTTT | few | TRBJ1-1 | TRBV6-6 | NA | 16
CASGLETGVGNTIYF | TGTGCTAGTGGTTTGGAAACAGGGGTAGGAAACACCATATATTTT | few | TRBJ1-3 | TRBV12-5 | TRBD1 | 15
CASSLERAYGYTF | TGTGCCAGCAGCTTAGAACGCGCTTATGGCTACACCTTC | NA | TRBJ1-2 | TRBV13 | NA | 13
CASSETGLGNQPQHF | TGCGCCAGCAGCGAGACAGGGTTGGGCAATCAGCCCCAGCATTTT | once | TRBJ1-5 | TRBV5-1 | TRBD1 | 15
CAWSVGGEGGYTF | TGTGCCTGGAGTGTGGGGGGTGAGGGCGGCTACACCTTC | once | TRBJ1-2 | TRBV30 | NA | 13
CASSVASGGEGPLHF | TGTGCCAGCAGCGTCGCTTCAGGGGGAGAGGGGCCCCTCCACTTT | NA | TRBJ1-6 | TRBV9 | TRBD1 | 15